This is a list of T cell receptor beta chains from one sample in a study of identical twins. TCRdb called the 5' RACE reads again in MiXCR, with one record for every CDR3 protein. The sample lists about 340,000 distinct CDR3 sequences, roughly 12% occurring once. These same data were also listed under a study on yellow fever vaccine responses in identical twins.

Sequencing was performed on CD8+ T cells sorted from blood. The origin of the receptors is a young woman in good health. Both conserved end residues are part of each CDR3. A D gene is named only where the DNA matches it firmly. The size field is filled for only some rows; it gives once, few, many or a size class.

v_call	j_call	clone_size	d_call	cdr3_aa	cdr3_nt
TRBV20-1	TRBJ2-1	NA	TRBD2	CSARLTSGKRLFF	TGCAGTGCTAGGTTGACTAGCGGGAAAAGGCTGTTCTTC
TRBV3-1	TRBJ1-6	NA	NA	CASSQGRNSPLHF	TGTGCCAGCAGCCAGGGAAGGAATTCACCCCTCCACTTT
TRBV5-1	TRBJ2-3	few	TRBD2	CASSLGRDYYTDTQYF	TGCGCCAGCAGCTTGGGGCGGGACTACTACACAGATACGCAGTATTTT
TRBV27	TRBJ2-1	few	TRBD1	CASSARDSSYNEQFF	TGTGCCAGCAGTGCCCGGGACAGCTCATACAATGAGCAGTTCTTC
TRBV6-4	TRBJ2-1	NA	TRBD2	CASSPSGTSGSNEQFF	TGTGCCAGCAGCCCATCCGGGACTAGCGGGTCCAATGAGCAGTTCTTC
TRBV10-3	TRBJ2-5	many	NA	CAISERGAKQETQYF	TGTGCCATCAGTGAAAGAGGGGCGAAACAAGAGACCCAGTACTTC
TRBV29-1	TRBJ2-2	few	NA	CSVGLGAGELFF	TGCAGCGTTGGCCTGGGGGCCGGGGAGCTGTTTTTT
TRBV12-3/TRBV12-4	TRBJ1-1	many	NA	CASSLAPQNTEAFF	TGTGCCAGCAGTTTAGCCCCCCAGAACACTGAAGCTTTCTTT
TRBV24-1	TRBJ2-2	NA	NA	CATSRRGTGELFF	TGTGCCACCAGTCGGAGGGGCACCGGGGAGCTGTTTTTT
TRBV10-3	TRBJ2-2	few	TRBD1	CATPGQNGELFF	TGTGCCACACCGGGACAGAACGGGGAGCTGTTTTTT
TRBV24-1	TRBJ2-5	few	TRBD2	CATSDPRGGSGETQYF	TGTGCCACCAGTGACCCCCGCGGGGGTAGTGGAGAGACCCAGTACTTC
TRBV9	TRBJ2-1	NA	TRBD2	CASERLAFNEQFF	TGTGCCAGCGAAAGACTAGCGTTTAATGAGCAGTTCTTC
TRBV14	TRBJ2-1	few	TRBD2	CASSHDDSSGGEQFF	TGTGCCAGCAGCCATGACGACTCTAGCGGGGGTGAGCAGTTCTTC
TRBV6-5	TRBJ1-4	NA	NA	CASSSPTRREEKLFF	TGTGCCAGCAGTTCCCCGACAAGGAGGGAGGAAAAACTGTTTTTT
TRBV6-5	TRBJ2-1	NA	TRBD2	CASSSSSGNEQFF	TGTGCCAGCAGTTCTTCTAGCGGCAATGAGCAGTTCTTC
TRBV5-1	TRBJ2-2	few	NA	CASSYDRNTGELFF	TGCGCCAGCAGCTATGACAGAAATACCGGGGAGCTGTTTTTT
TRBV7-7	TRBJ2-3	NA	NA	CASSFFSGDTQYF	TGTGCCAGCAGCTTTTTCTCCGGGGATACGCAGTATTTT
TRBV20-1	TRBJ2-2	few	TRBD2	CSARDEREGPGELFF	TGCAGTGCTAGAGATGAGCGGGAGGGCCCCGGGGAGCTGTTTTTT
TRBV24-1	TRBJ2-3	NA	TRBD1	CATSGLSRGRTDTQYF	TGTGCCACCAGTGGGTTGTCCAGGGGGCGAACAGATACGCAGTATTTT
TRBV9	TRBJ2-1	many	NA	CASSVDMGNNNEQFF	TGTGCCAGCAGCGTAGACATGGGCAACAACAATGAGCAGTTCTTC
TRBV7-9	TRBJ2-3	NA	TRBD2	CASSARTSGGSDTQYF	TGTGCCAGCAGCGCTAGGACTAGCGGGGGTTCAGATACGCAGTATTTT
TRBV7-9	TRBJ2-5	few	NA	CASSSEGGAAQETQYF	TGTGCCAGCAGCTCCGAAGGGGGGGCAGCCCAAGAGACCCAGTACTTC
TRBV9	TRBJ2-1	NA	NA	CASSVAALPREQFF	TGTGCCAGCAGCGTAGCGGCTCTTCCCAGGGAGCAGTTCTTC
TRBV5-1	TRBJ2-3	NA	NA	CASSDDHYTQYF	TGCGCCAGCTCCGACGACCACTATACGCAGTATTTT
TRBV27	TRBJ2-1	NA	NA	CASSLPRDNSYNEQFF	TGTGCCAGCAGTCTCCCCCGGGACAACTCCTACAATGAGCAGTTCTTC
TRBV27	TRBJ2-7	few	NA	CASSLMSANEQYF	TGTGCCAGCAGTTTAATGTCCGCTAACGAGCAGTACTTC
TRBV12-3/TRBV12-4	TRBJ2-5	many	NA	CASSFFVRDGMYF	TGTGCCAGCAGTTTCTTTGTTCGGGACGGGATGTACTTC
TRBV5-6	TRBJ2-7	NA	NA	CASSVRVYEQYF	TGTGCCAGCAGCGTGCGGGTCTACGAGCAGTACTTC
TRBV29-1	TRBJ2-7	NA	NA	CSVDDGSSYEQYF	TGCAGCGTCGACGACGGCAGCTCCTACGAGCAGTACTTC
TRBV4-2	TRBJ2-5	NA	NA	CASSQEDYPSEQETQYF	TGTGCCAGCAGCCAGGAGGACTACCCGAGCGAGCAAGAGACCCAGTACTTC
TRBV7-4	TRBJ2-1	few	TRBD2	CASSATAGGPSYNEQFF	TGTGCCAGCAGCGCCACCGCGGGAGGGCCATCCTACAATGAGCAGTTCTTC
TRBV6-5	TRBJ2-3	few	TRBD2	CASSYPHSGRSTDTQYF	TGTGCCAGCAGTTACCCCCATAGCGGGAGGAGCACAGATACGCAGTATTTT
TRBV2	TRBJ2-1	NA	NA	CASSPSRGVNNEQFF	TGTGCCAGCAGTCCCTCCCGCGGGGTTAACAATGAGCAGTTCTTC
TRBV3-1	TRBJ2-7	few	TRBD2	CASSQAGGRAYEQYF	TGTGCCAGCAGCCAAGCCGGCGGGAGGGCCTACGAGCAGTACTTC
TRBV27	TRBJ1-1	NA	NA	CASSLGFNTEAFF	TGTGCCAGCAGTTTGGGGTTCAACACTGAAGCTTTCTTT
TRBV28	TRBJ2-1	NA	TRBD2	CASSWTSRYNEQFF	TGTGCCAGCAGTTGGACTAGCAGGTACAATGAGCAGTTCTTC
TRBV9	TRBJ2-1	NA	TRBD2	CASSVVASGGSYNEQFF	TGTGCCAGCAGCGTAGTGGCTAGCGGTGGGTCCTACAATGAGCAGTTCTTC
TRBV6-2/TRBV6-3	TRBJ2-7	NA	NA	CASSYPMVDRSSYEQYF	TGTGCCAGCAGTTACCCCATGGTGGACAGAAGCTCCTACGAGCAGTACTTC
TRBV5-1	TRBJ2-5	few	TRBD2	CASSVTSGGYQETQYF	TGCGCCAGCAGCGTGACTAGCGGAGGGTACCAAGAGACCCAGTACTTC
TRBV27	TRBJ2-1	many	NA	CASSNVGVGNEQFF	TGTGCCAGCAGTAATGTAGGCGTGGGCAATGAGCAGTTCTTC
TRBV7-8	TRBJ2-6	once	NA	CASSLPQEGSGANVLTF	TGTGCCAGCAGCTTACCCCAAGAAGGCTCTGGGGCCAACGTCCTGACTTTC
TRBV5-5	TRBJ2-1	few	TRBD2	CASSTGLAGYNEQFF	TGTGCCAGCAGCACGGGACTAGCGGGGTACAATGAGCAGTTCTTC
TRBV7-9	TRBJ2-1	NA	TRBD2	CASGGGYGYNEQFF	TGTGCCAGCGGCGGGGGATACGGCTACAATGAGCAGTTCTTC
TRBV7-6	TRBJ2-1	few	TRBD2	CASSTTSAGGQFF	TGTGCCAGCAGCACAACTAGCGCGGGAGGGCAGTTCTTC
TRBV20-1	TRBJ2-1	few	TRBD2	CSARGTGGDYNEQFF	TGCAGTGCTAGAGGTACGGGGGGAGACTACAATGAGCAGTTCTTC
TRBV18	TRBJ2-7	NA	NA	CASSQPGPVVYEQYF	TGTGCCAGCTCGCAGCCGGGACCGGTGGTCTACGAGCAGTACTTC
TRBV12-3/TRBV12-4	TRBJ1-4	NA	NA	CASSFGRAEKLFF	TGTGCCAGCAGTTTTGGACGGGCTGAAAAACTGTTTTTT
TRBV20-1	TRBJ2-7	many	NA	CSASPGKGPYEQYF	TGCAGTGCTAGTCCCGGAAAGGGCCCCTACGAGCAGTACTTC
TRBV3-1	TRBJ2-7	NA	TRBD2	CASSQEGAREALYEQYF	TGTGCCAGCAGCCAAGAGGGTGCGCGGGAGGCCCTCTACGAGCAGTACTTC
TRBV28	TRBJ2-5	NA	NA	CASSLGTPRGQYF	TGTGCCAGCAGTTTGGGGACTCCCAGGGGCCAGTACTTC
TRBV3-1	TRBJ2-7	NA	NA	CASSQDLDTTYEQYF	TGTGCCAGCAGCCAAGACCTCGACACAACCTACGAGCAGTACTTC
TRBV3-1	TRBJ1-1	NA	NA	CATSQDPVGNTEAFF	TGTGCCACCTCCCAAGATCCCGTCGGGAACACTGAAGCTTTCTTT
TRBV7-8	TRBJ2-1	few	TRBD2	CASSQGLAGGPSEQFF	TGTGCCAGCAGCCAGGGACTAGCGGGAGGGCCCTCTGAGCAGTTCTTC
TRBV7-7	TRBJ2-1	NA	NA	CASSLARMGEQFF	TGTGCCAGCAGCTTAGCCAGGATGGGTGAGCAGTTCTTC
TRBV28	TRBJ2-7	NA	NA	CASSFVDIPTHF	TGTGCCAGCAGTTTCGTGGACATCCCCACTCACTTC
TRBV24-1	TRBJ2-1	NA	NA	CATSDLSQGNNEQFF	TGTGCCACCAGTGATTTGTCCCAGGGAAACAATGAGCAGTTCTTC
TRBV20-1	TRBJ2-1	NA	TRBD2	CSARDYQSSYNEQFF	TGCAGTGCAAGGGACTACCAGAGCTCCTACAATGAGCAGTTCTTC
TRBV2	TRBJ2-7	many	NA	CASTESQFNRLEQYF	TGTGCCAGCACAGAAAGCCAGTTCAACCGTCTCGAGCAGTACTTC
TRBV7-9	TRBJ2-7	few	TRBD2	CASSLELAEQYF	TGTGCCAGCAGCTTAGAACTAGCGGAGCAGTACTTC